This section outlines one TCR beta chain sequence together with its context. Its specific antigen is unknown. No much larger clonotype is one base removed from it; base qualities were not supplied. These data come from a study of human T cells and chemical hapten exposure (dated by TCRdb to about 2021). As for the study more broadly: For sensitization, 2% DPC in acetone was applied to an approximately 2 cm by approximately 2 cm area of upper inner arm skin. Weekly therapeutic DPC doses were additionally applied to the scalp of patients throughout the approximately 24-week study period. Patch tests used Finn chambers with 0.01% DPC on the upper back, scored after 6 days by International Contact Dermatitis Research Group standards. Most of the patients in the cohort were female, and the cohort covered alopecia areata with under or over 50% scalp involvement, alopecia totalis and alopecia universalis. Libraries were pooled for sequencing, and per-sample TCR yields varied mainly because of small differences in library volumes within the pool. The study tracked peripheral blood TCR repertoire changes in vivo during primary and secondary sensitization to the hapten diphenylcyclopropenone (DPC) in alopecia patients. Blood samples were taken from patients before sensitization (week 0) and then at 2, 6 and about 24 weeks after DPC sensitization. Blood for TCR sequencing was provided by twenty-nine alopecia patients at one to four time points (pre-sensitization, 2, 6 and 24 weeks). General study outcomes and caveats: Alopecia, a presumed autoimmune disease, was present in all patients, so the immune response of the patients might differ from that of healthy individuals. DPC sensitization did not change the number of TCRs with a frequency above 1 in 1000, and there was no evidence of changes in global repertoire structure. After repeated subsampling, the strength of the expansion versus patch-test correlation and the threshold at which it became significant changed. A positive correlation was found between the number of PT1 expanded TCRs and patch test score, with significance reached at thresholds 8, 16 and 32 but not 4. Expanded TCRs formed significantly more large CDR3 similarity clusters than pre-sensitization or healthy control sets, consistent with antigen-driven responses.

Library construction relied on RACE. The sequencer was a NextSeq 500. During library preparation, unique molecular identifiers were attached to individual cDNA molecules so that TCRs could be counted in a quantitative, reproducible way. From each blood RNA sample, both TCR alpha and TCR beta chains were sequenced. The paper's processing steps were these. A median of around 100,000 TCRs per sample was observed, with a range of 23,224 to 690,600. The Decombinator software suite was used to annotate the V, J and CDR3 of the TCR reads. For the PS versus PT1 abundance plots, all samples were subsampled to the same number of TCRs (28,000). Expanded TCRs were defined as absent before sensitization and observed at least eight times at the 2-week time point. Using fastp trimming at Q25 and MiXCR clonotype assembly, TCRdb reanalyzed the public sequencing data and kept in-frame beta chains. Identical CDR3 proteins give one entry, which carries the most common genes and DNA. TCRdb's processing, not the authors' own work, is the source of the V and J calls. The sample data list more than 100,000 distinct CDR3 sequences, and around 13% of these were observed just once. 0.92% of the sample is held by the ten biggest clonotypes.

The time point label on this specimen signifies: patch test 1, 2 weeks after DPC sensitization. What the treatment or condition label conveys for this sample: therapeutic diphenylcyclopropenone sensitization with weekly scalp DPC. At every patch-test visit, the blood draw took place before the patch test was put on. Eligible patients were aged 18 to 70, diagnosed with alopecia, deemed suitable for DPC therapy, and excluded if pregnant. Unfractionated whole blood was collected in Tempus Blood RNA tubes, and total RNA was extracted from that blood. V sheds 5 bases and J sheds 1 base, leaving 7 bases between their ends. The germline V gene gives CDR1 as SQVTM and CDR2 as ANQGSEA. Inclusive of the bounding cysteine and phenylalanine, the CDR3 is 12 residues long. Only CDR3 DNA is held: 36 bases, read in frame from base 1.

The sample consisted of whole blood, taken in connection with sensitization to the hapten diphenylcyclopropenone (DPC). The rearrangement combines TRBV29-1 with TRBJ2-3; the D gene is not confidently resolved. The TCR sequence derives from a man between 18 and 35 years old with alopecia areata. Some clones in this sample may be carry-over from other donors' samples. The CDR3 protein sequence reads: CSVPKRTDTQYF. The DNA sequence is TGCAGCGTTCCTAAGCGCACAGATACGCAGTATTTT.